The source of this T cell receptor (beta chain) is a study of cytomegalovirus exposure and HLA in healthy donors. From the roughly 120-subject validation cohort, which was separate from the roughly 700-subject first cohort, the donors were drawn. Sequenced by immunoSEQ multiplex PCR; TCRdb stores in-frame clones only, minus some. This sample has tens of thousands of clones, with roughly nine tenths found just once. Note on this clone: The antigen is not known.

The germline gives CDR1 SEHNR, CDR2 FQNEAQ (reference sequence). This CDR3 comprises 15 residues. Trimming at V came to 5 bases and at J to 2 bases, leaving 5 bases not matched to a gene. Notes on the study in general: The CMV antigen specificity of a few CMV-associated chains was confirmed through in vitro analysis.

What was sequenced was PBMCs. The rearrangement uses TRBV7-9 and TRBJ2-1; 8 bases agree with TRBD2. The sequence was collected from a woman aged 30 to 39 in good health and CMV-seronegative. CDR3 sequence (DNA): TGTGCCAGCAGCGTTACTAGCGGTACCTACAATGAGCAGTTCTTC. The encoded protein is CASSVTSGTYNEQFF. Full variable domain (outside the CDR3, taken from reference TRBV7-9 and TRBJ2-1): DTGVSQNPRHKITKRGQNVTFRCDPISEHNRLYWYRQTLGQGPEFLTYFQNEAQLEKSRLLSDRFSAERPKGSFSTLEIQRTEQGDSAMYLCASSVTSGTYNEQFFGPGTRLTVL.